The 14 T cell receptor beta chains below were found in one sample sequenced in a study of cytomegalovirus exposure and HLA in healthy donors. Primers: 60 Vbeta forward and 13 Jbeta reverse. Profiling relied on immunoSEQ multiplex PCR, and the TCRdb table lists in-frame clones only, not all of them. The top ten clones hold roughly 2.8% of a sample with 150,000 to 170,000 clones, 65% to 85% of them seen once. The sample was PBMCs. Every receptor here comes from a man in his late teens or twenties in good health and CMV-seronegative.

With respect to this clone: Distinct nucleotide sequences in the sample also encode this CDR3. The chain couples TRBV10-3 to TRBJ2-5; D may be TRBD1 (5 bases). Germline V CDR1 and CDR2: ENHRY, SYGVKD. The CDR3 has 14 amino acids. V lost 0 bases and J lost 2, with 7 bases in between. DNA of the CDR3: TGTGCCATCAGTGAGTCCCAGGGTCAAGAGACCCAGTACTTC. This gives the protein CAISESQGQETQYF.

This chain links TRBV7-6 with TRBJ1-6; 11 positions match TRBD1. Germline-derived CDR1 and CDR2 are SGHVS and FNYEAQ. The V and J ends lost 4 bases and 9 bases, in that order; junction bases with no gene match: 11. This CDR3 region has 17 residues. Here the CDR3 DNA reads TGTGCCAGCAGCTCCTCGATTTCCGGGACAGGGGGTTCACCCCTCCACTTT. Amino acid sequence: CASSSSISGTGGSPLHF.

The rearrangement joins TRBV11-3 to TRBJ2-3; 10 nucleotides agree with TRBD1. This CDR3 has 15 amino acids. CDR1 SGHNT and CDR2 YENEEA come from the germline V gene. V was clipped by 5 bases and J by 4 bases; unmatched bases: 6. The DNA of the CDR3 is TGTGCCAGCAGCCCCGGACAGGGGGAAGCAGATACGCAGTATTTT. Protein: CASSPGQGEADTQYF.

The chain combines TRBV10-3 with TRBJ1-5; D not resolved. The CDR3 is 14 amino acids. V was trimmed by 8 bases and J by 3 bases, leaving 14 bases between them. Germline V gene lookup returns CDR1 ENHRY and CDR2 SYGVKD. This CDR3 is CAIGREDDNQPQHF. CDR3 nucleotide sequence: TGTGCCATCGGTCGGGAGGATGACAATCAGCCCCAGCATTTT.

The chain employs TRBV6-1 and TRBJ1-6; no definite D call. Deletions cut 3 bases from V and 6 bases from J, with 9 bases between. CDR3 length equals 14 residues. Germline assignment: CDR1 MNHNS and CDR2 SASEGT. For the CDR3, the DNA is TGTGCCAGCAGTGACCAGACTGGTAATTCACCCCTCCACTTT. Amino acids: CASSDQTGNSPLHF.

This clone was seen a few times. J is TRBJ1-2 and V is TRBV5-1; possibly TRBD1 for D (6 bases). The germline V and J ends were trimmed by 0 bases and 4 bases, with 13 bases remaining between them. The CDR3 contains 15 residues. Per the germline V gene, CDR1 is SGHRS and CDR2 is YFSETQ. CDR3 protein: CASSLASDSGYGYTF. Here the CDR3 DNA reads TGCGCCAGCAGCTTGGCCTCGGACAGTGGCTATGGCTACACCTTC.

This clone has a single count. The rearrangement links TRBV28 to TRBJ2-5; TRBD1 agrees at 8 bases. Germline V gene lookup returns CDR1 MDHEN and CDR2 SYDVKM. V dropped 7 bases and J dropped 1; count of bases not matched to a gene: 5. CDR3 length equals 14 residues. CDR3 region: CASTPGQGQETQYF. The CDR3, as DNA: TGTGCCAGCACCCCAGGACAGGGCCAAGAGACCCAGTACTTC.

The V call is TRBV9, the J call TRBJ2-3, with 10 bases lining up with TRBD2. J was trimmed by 3 bases and V by 2 bases; bases with no gene match: 3. The CDR3 is 15 amino acids. Germline V gene lookup returns CDR1 SGDLS and CDR2 YYNGEE. As DNA, the CDR3 is TGTGCCAGCAGCGTCGGGACTAGCGTAACAGATACGCAGTATTTT. Encoded protein: CASSVGTSVTDTQYF.

This clone was observed a single time. The chain employs TRBV6-5 and TRBJ1-6; 7 bases agree with TRBD1. This CDR3 has 15 amino acids. Trimming took 5 bases from V and 7 from J; bases not matched to a gene: 8. Germline V gene data show CDR1 as MNHEY and CDR2 as SVGAGI. The CDR3 is CASSIRTGENSPLHF. CDR3 sequence (DNA): TGTGCCAGCAGTATCCGGACAGGCGAGAATTCACCCCTCCACTTT.

This chain joins TRBV9 and TRBJ1-1, with 7 bases matching TRBD1. J gave up 5 bases and V 3 bases, and 4 bases lay outside the gene matches. Germline V lookup: CDR1 SGDLS, CDR2 YYNGEE. CDR3 length: 13 residues. CDR3 bases: TGTGCCAGCAGCGGGGCAGGGGGAACTGAAGCTTTCTTT. Translating gives CASSGAGGTEAFF.

This rearrangement joins TRBV7-9 to TRBJ1-5; a weak D match, TRBD1 (6 bases). V gave up 3 bases and J gave up 1 base, with 10 bases separating them. Germline V lookup: CDR1 SEHNR, CDR2 FQNEAQ (reference sequence). The CDR3 spans 15 residues. CDR3 loop: CASSFGGASNQPQHF. CDR3 nucleotide sequence: TGTGCCAGCAGCTTCGGGGGGGCAAGCAATCAGCCCCAGCATTTT.

This clone is a singleton in its sample. The CDR3 loop reads CASKPILAGGSNEQFF. The CDR3 region has the DNA TGTGCCAGCAAACCGATCCTAGCGGGGGGGAGCAATGAGCAGTTCTTC. The chain joins TRBV27 to TRBJ2-1, with 12 nucleotides matching TRBD2. Germline V gene data show CDR1 as MNHEY and CDR2 as SMNVEV (reference sequence). After removal of 7 bases from V and 6 bases from J, the junction contained 10 bases not matched to a gene. The CDR3 loop spans 16 amino acids.

This clone has a handful of counts. This chain connects TRBV6-6 to TRBJ1-2; D may be TRBD1 (5 bases). Trimming left V 0 bases short and J 2 bases short, with 7 bases between. Germline V lookup: CDR1 MNHNY, CDR2 SVGAGI (reference sequence). The CDR3 is 14 amino acids. CDR3 amino acids: CASSYSRQNYGYTF. The CDR3 nucleotides are TGTGCCAGCAGTTACTCACGACAGAACTATGGCTACACCTTC.

The chain combines TRBV5-8 with TRBJ1-1; 8 bases are a match to TRBD1. The CDR3 loop spans 15 amino acids. Unmatched junction bases numbered 6, after V lost 1 base and J lost 4 bases. Germline CDR1 reads SGHTS; CDR2 reads YDEGEE. The CDR3 is CASSLSGGRGTEAFF. The CDR3 DNA sequence: TGTGCCAGCAGCTTGTCAGGGGGCCGTGGCACTGAAGCTTTCTTT.